This is a list of T cell receptor beta chains from one sample in a study of cytomegalovirus exposure and HLA in healthy donors. Here immunoSEQ multiplex PCR was the method, and the copy in TCRdb shows in-frame clones only, minus some. This table has 150,000 to 200,000 clones, 75% to 85% appearing once. Material for sequencing was PBMCs. These receptors were taken from a young woman in good health and CMV-seropositive. CDR3s include the opening cysteine and the closing phenylalanine or tryptophan. A D gene is named only where the DNA matches it firmly. Some rows mark clone size as missing; the rest say once, few, many or name a class of expanded clone.

V	J	size	D	CDR3	DNA
TRBV6-5	TRBJ1-4	.	.	CASSPSEAFNEKLFF	TGTGCCAGCAGTCCCTCCGAAGCGTTTAATGAAAAACTGTTTTTT
TRBV7-9	TRBJ2-5	few	.	CASSFGLQETQYF	TGTGCCAGCAGCTTTGGACTGCAAGAGACCCAGTACTTC
TRBV6-1	TRBJ1-2	.	TRBD1	CASSEAIVRDRAYGYTF	TGTGCCAGCAGTGAAGCTATTGTCCGGGACAGAGCCTATGGCTACACCTTC
TRBV30	TRBJ2-1	.	.	CAWSVDSAYNEQFF	TGTGCCTGGAGTGTAGACAGCGCCTACAATGAGCAGTTCTTC
TRBV21-1	TRBJ2-2	.	.	CASSKGAPLVELFF	TGTGCCAGCAGCAAAGGGGCCCCTTTGGTGGAGCTGTTTTTT
TRBV19	TRBJ2-2	.	.	CASSTSSNTGELFF	TGTGCCAGTAGTACGTCCAGTAACACCGGGGAGCTGTTTTTT
TRBV30	TRBJ1-6	.	.	CAWTTAGASPLHF	TGTGCCTGGACCACAGCAGGGGCTTCACCCCTCCACTTT
TRBV7-9	TRBJ1-5	.	.	CASSLGRGQPQHF	TGTGCCAGCAGCTTAGGGAGGGGACAGCCCCAGCATTTT
TRBV6-4	TRBJ2-1	.	TRBD2	CASSSSGGEYNEQFF	TGTGCCAGCAGTTCCTCGGGAGGGGAATACAATGAGCAGTTCTTC
TRBV19	TRBJ1-5	.	.	CASSRASGDQPQHF	TGTGCCAGTAGTCGGGCTTCGGGAGATCAGCCCCAGCATTTT
TRBV30	TRBJ1-1	.	TRBD1	CAWSLGQENTEAFF	TGTGCCTGGAGTTTGGGACAGGAGAACACTGAAGCTTTCTTT
TRBV5-5	TRBJ2-3	.	TRBD2	CASSFLAGGSTDTQYF	TGTGCCAGCAGCTTTCTTGCGGGGGGGTCCACAGATACGCAGTATTTT
TRBV5-1	TRBJ1-1	.	.	CASSETANTEAFF	TGCGCCAGCAGTGAGACAGCGAACACTGAAGCTTTCTTT
TRBV27	TRBJ2-3	few	.	CASSYGRGTDTQYF	TGTGCCAGCAGTTATGGCAGGGGTACAGATACGCAGTATTTT
TRBV7-2	TRBJ2-3	.	.	CASSLGGLSTDTQYF	TGTGCCAGCAGCCTCGGGGGGCTCAGCACAGATACGCAGTATTTT
TRBV23-1	TRBJ1-1	once	.	CASSLTRGRCTAFF	TGCGCCAGCAGCCTGACTAGGGGAAGATGTACAGCTTTCTTT
TRBV7-6	TRBJ2-2	.	.	CASSFVTGELFF	TGTGCCAGCAGCTTCGTAACCGGGGAGCTGTTTTTT
TRBV7-9	TRBJ2-1	.	.	CASSQQTEQFF	TGTGCCAGCAGCCAACAAACGGAGCAGTTCTTC
TRBV20-1	TRBJ2-3	.	.	CSAESTDTQYF	TGCAGTGCTGAGAGCACAGATACGCAGTATTTT
TRBV2	TRBJ1-2	once	.	CATDDSHYGYTF	TGTGCCACCGACGACAGTCACTATGGCTACACCTTC
TRBV19	TRBJ2-5	once	.	CASSEGGAETQYF	TGTGCCAGTAGTGAGGGGGGGGCAGAGACCCAGTACTTC
TRBV10-3	TRBJ2-3	.	TRBD2	CAISDRLSRLAQADTQYF	TGTGCCATCAGCGACCGTTTGTCCCGACTAGCACAGGCAGATACGCAGTATTTT
TRBV11-3	TRBJ2-1	.	TRBD2	CASSPRTGGGYNEQFF	TGTGCCAGCAGCCCCCGAACGGGGGGGGGATACAATGAGCAGTTCTTC
TRBV29-1	TRBJ1-4	.	.	CSVERGEKLFF	TGCAGCGTCGAGCGGGGGGAAAAACTGTTTTTT
TRBV29-1	TRBJ2-3	.	TRBD2	CSVEGGLAGSTDTQYF	TGCAGCGTTGAAGGGGGACTAGCGGGGAGCACGGATACGCAGTATTTT
TRBV4-3	TRBJ2-6	few	.	CASSPRGGANVLTF	TGCGCCAGCAGCCCCCGGGGGGGGGCCAACGTCCTGACTTTC
TRBV11-3	TRBJ1-1	.	.	CASSSQALRGAFF	TGTGCCAGCAGCTCTCAAGCCCTGCGGGGAGCTTTCTTT
TRBV30	TRBJ1-1	.	.	CAWSVIGGTEAFF	TGTGCCTGGAGTGTAATAGGGGGCACTGAAGCTTTCTTT
TRBV6-1	TRBJ2-3	.	.	CASSIRQRRTDTQYF	TGTGCCAGCAGTATCCGACAGAGACGCACAGATACGCAGTATTTT
TRBV7-9	TRBJ2-5	.	TRBD2	CASSLRGGETQYF	TGTGCCAGCAGCTTGCGGGGGGGCGAGACCCAGTACTTC
TRBV29-1	TRBJ1-6	few	TRBD1	CSVDTGGNSPLHF	TGCAGCGTTGATACAGGGGGGAACTCACCCCTCCACTTT
TRBV9	TRBJ2-5	.	.	CASSVSGRTAGETQYF	TGTGCCAGCAGCGTAAGTGGGCGGACCGCGGGGGAGACCCAGTACTTC
TRBV7-2	TRBJ2-2	.	TRBD1	CASSPTGGNGELFF	TGTGCCAGCAGCCCGACAGGGGGCAACGGGGAGCTGTTTTTT
TRBV9	TRBJ2-7	once	TRBD2	CASSVGTSGGSYEQYF	TGTGCCAGCAGCGTAGGGACTAGCGGGGGGTCCTACGAGCAGTACTTC
TRBV10-3	TRBJ2-5	.	TRBD2	CAISLAGGEETQYF	TGTGCCATCAGCCTAGCGGGGGGGGAAGAGACCCAGTACTTC
TRBV5-6	TRBJ1-4	.	.	CASSLALAGVTEKLFF	TGTGCCAGCAGCTTGGCCTTGGCAGGGGTTACGGAAAAACTGTTTTTT
TRBV14	TRBJ2-7	.	TRBD2	CASSQRTSGGLYEQYF	TGTGCCAGCAGCCAACGGACTAGCGGGGGGCTCTACGAGCAGTACTTC
TRBV5-1	TRBJ2-5	.	.	CASSKNWERQETQYF	TGCGCCAGCAGCAAAAACTGGGAGCGACAAGAGACCCAGTACTTC
TRBV5-6	TRBJ1-1	.	.	CASSLIGQVNTEAFF	TGTGCCAGCAGCTTAATAGGCCAGGTGAACACTGAAGCTTTCTTT
TRBV6-1	TRBJ1-2	.	TRBD1	CASSEFGTGRLSNYGYTF	TGTGCCAGCAGTGAATTCGGGACAGGGCGCCTCTCTAACTATGGCTACACCTTC